Sequencing of this TCR beta chain was carried out in a study of T cell repertoires in cytomegalovirus infection. Study-wide background: Indications of both CMV infection and matching HLA type were provided by public TCR beta signatures.

The length of the CDR3 is 13 residues. Germline assignment: CDR1 SGHTA and CDR2 FQGNSA. The germline V and J ends were trimmed by 5 bases and 6 bases, with 14 bases remaining between them. TCRdb reprocessed the reads with MiXCR, giving one entry per CDR3 protein. Among hundreds of thousands of distinct CDR3 sequences listed, around a third were seen once. General study results and limits: Across the ex vivo response, the dominant clonotypes were HLA-C-restricted CMV-specific TCR beta clonotypes.

This clonotype was seen only a few times. Its antigen is as yet unknown. The sample here was cultured PBMCs, taken from culture after CMV antigen stimulation. This chain connects TRBV7-2 to TRBJ2-7; TRBD1 is a possible D gene (6 bases). The origin of this receptor is a human donor in good health (CMV status not recorded). Some clones in this sample may be carry-over from other donors' samples. The CDR3, as DNA: TGTGCCAGCAGCCCGGGACACCCCCTCGAGCAGTACTTC. Translation: CASSPGHPLEQYF.